The TCR beta chain under discussion was sequenced for a study of cytomegalovirus exposure and HLA in healthy donors. This CDR3 region has 13 residues. Germline CDR1 is LNHDA and CDR2 is SQIVND (reference sequence). With 5 bases removed from V and 9 bases from J, the gap between germline ends came to 14 bases. Primers: 60 Vbeta forward and 13 Jbeta reverse. Repertoires were generated with immunoSEQ multiplex PCR, while TCRdb's copy carries only in-frame clones and drops some. This listing includes roughly 100,000 clones. The rearrangement uses TRBV19 and TRBJ2-1; D is possibly TRBD1 (5 bases). Specimen: PBMCs. The source of this sequence is a woman aged 25 to 45 in good health and CMV-seronegative. CDR3 loop: CASSAPAGFEQFF. DNA for the CDR3: TGTGCCAGTAGTGCCCCGGCAGGGTTTGAGCAGTTCTTC.